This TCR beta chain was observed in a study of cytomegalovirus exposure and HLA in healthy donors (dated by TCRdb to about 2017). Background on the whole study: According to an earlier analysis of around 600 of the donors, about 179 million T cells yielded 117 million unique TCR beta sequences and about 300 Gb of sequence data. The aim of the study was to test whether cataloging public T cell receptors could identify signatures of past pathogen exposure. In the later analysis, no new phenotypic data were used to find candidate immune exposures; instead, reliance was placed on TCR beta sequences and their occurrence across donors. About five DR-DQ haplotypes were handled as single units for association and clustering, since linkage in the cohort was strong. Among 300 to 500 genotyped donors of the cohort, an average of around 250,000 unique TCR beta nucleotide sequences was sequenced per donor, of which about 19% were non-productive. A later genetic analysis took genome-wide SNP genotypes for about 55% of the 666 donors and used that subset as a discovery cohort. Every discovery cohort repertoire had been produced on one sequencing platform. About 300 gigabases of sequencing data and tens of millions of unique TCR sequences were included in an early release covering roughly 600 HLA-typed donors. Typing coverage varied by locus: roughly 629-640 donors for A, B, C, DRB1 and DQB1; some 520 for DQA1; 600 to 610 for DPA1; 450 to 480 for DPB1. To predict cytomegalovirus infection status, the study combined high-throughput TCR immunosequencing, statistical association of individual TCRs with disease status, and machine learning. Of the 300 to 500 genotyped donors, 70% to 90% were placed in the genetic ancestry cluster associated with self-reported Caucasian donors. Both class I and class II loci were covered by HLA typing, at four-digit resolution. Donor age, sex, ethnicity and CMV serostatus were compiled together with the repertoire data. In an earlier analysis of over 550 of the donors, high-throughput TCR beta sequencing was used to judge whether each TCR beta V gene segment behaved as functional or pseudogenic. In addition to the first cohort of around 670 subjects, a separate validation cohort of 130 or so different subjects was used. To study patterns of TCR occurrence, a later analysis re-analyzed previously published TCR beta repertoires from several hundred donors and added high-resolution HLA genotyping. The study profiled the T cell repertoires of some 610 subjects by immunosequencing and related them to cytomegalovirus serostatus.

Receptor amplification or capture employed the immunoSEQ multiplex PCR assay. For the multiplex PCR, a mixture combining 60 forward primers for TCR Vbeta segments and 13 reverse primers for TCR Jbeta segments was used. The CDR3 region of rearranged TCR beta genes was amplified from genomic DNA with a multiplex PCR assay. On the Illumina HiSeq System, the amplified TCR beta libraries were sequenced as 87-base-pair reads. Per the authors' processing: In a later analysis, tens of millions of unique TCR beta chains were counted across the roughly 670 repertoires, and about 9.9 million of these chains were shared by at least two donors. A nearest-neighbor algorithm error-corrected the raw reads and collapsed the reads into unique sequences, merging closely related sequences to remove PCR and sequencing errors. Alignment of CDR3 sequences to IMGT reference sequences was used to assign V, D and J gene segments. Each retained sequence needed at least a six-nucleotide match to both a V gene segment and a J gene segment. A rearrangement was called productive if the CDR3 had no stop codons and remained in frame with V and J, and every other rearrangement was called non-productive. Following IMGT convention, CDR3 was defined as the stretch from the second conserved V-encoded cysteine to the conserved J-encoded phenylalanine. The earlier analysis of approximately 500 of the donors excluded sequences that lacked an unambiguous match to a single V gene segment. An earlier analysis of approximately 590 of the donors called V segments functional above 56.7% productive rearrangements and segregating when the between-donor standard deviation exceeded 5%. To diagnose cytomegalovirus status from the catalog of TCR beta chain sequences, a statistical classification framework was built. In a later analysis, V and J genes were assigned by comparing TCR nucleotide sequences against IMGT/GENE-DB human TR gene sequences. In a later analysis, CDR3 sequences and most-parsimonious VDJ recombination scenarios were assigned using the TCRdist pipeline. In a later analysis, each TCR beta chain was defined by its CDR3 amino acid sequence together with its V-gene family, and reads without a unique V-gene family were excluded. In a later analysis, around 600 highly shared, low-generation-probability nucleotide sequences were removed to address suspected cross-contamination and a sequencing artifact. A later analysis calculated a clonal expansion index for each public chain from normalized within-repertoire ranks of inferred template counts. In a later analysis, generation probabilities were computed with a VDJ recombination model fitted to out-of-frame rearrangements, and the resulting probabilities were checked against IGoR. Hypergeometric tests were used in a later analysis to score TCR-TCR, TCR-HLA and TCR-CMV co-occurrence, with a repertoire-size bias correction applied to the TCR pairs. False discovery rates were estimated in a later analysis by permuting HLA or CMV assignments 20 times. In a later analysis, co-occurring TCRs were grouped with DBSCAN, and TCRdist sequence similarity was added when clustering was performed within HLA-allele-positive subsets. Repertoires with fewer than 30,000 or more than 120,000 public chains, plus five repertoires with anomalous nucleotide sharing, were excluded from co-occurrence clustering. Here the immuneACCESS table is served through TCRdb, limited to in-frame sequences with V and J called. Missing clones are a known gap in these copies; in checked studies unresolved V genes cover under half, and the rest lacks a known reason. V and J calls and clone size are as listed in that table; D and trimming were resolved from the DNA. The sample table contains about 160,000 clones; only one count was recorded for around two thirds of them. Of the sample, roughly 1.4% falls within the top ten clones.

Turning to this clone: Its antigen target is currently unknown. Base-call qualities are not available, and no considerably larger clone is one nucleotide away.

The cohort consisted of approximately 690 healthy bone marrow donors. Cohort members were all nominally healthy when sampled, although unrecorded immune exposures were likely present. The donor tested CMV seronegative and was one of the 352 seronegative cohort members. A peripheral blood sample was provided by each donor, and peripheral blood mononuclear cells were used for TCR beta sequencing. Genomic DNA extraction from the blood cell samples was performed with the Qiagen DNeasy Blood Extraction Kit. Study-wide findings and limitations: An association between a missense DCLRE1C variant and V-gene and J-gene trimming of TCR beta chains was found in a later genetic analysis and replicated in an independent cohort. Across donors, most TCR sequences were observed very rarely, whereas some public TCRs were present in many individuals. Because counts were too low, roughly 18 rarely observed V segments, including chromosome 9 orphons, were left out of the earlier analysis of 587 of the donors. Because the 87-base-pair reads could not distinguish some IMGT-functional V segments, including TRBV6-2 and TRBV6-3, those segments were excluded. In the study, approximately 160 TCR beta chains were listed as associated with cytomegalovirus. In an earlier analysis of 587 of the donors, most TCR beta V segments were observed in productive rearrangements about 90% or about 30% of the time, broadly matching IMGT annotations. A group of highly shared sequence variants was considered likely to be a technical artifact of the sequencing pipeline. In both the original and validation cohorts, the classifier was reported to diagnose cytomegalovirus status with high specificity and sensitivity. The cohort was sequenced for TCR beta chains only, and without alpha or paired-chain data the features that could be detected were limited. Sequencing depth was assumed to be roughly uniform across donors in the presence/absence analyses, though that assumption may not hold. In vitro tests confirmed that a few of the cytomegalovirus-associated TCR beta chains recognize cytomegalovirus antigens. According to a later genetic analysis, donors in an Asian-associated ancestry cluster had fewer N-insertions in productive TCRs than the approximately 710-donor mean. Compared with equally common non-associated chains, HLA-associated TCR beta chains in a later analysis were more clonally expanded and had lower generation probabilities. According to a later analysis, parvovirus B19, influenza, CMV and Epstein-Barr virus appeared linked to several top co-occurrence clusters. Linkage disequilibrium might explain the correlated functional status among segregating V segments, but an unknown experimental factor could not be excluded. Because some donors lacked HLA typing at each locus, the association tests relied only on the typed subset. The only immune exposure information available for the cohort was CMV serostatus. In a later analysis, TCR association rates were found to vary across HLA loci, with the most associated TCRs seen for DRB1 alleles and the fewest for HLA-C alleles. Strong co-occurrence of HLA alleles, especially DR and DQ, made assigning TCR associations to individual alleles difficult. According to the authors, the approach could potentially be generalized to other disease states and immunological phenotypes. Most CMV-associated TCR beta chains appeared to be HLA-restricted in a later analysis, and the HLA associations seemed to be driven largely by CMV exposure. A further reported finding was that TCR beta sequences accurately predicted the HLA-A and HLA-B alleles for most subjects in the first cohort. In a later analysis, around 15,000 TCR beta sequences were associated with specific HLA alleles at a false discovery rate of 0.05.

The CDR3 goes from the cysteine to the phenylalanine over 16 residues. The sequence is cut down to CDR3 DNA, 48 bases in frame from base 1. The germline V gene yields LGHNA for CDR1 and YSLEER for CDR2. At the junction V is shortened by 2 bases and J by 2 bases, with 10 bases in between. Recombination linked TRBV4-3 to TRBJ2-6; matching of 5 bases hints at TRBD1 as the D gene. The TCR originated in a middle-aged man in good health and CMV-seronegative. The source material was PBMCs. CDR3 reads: CASSQIQGAGANVLTF. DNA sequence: TGCGCCAGCAGCCAAATCCAGGGTGCTGGGGCCAACGTCCTGACTTTC.